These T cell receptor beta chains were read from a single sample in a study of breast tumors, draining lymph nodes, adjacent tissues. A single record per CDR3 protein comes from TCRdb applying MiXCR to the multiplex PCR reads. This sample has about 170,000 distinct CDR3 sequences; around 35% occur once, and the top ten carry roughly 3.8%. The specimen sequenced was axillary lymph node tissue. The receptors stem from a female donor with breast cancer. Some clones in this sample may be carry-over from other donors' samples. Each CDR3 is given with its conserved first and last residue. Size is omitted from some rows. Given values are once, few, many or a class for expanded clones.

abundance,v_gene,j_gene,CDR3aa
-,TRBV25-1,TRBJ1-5,CASSEWLQGLQPQHF
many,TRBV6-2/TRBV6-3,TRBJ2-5,CASSRRRDTPQETQYF
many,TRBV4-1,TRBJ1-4,CASSQVGDGRYKLFF
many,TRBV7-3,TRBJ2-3,CASSLSGLGGSDTQYF
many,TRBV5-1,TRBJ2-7,CASSLGEGVVYEQYF
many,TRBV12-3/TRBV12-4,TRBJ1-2,CASSPGAIYGYTF
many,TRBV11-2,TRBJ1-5,CASSLRQANQPQHF
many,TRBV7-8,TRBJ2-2,CASSLRGGDTGELFF
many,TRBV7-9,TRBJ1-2,CASSLAWGGSYGYPF
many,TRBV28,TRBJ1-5,CASSETAGGRRHF
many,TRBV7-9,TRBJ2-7,CASSLDRAGNEQYF
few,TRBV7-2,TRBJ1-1,CASSRYLAEAFF
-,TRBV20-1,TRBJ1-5,CSAGTGGGRNQPQHF
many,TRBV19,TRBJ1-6,CASRRQGSNSPLHF
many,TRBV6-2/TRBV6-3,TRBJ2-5,CASSPGSRGKTQYF
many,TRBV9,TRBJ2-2,CASSAQGAVGELFF
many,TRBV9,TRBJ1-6,CASSNSFVDSPLHF
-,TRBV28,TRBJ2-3,CASRASVSTDTQYF
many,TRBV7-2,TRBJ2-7,CASSLIGTSGTYEQYF
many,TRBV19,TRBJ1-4,CASSISGQPNEKLFF
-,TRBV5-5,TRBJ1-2,CASSKGQGWGEQGVGYTF
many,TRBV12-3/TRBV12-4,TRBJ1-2,CASSPKGATGIYGHTF
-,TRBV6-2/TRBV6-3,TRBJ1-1,CASSQQNRNTEAFF